These 9 T cell receptor beta chains originate from one sample sequenced in a study of blood T cell repertoires in COVID-19. Produced via immunoSEQ multiplex PCR; TCRdb's table is partial and in-frame only. The sample holds 130,000 to 150,000 clones, roughly 89% seen once. Sequencing input: peripheral blood. The receptors were gathered from a woman aged 40 to 50 with acute or convalescent COVID-19.

This chain uses TRBV4-2 with TRBJ1-1; 11 bases are shared with TRBD1. Trimming at V came to 4 bases and at J to 5 bases, leaving 12 bases not matched to a gene. The V gene's germline CDR1 is LGHNA and CDR2 YNFKEQ. CDR3 length: 17 residues. CDR3 region: CASSREGTGGRRTEAFF. CDR3 DNA: TGTGCCAGCAGCCGTGAGGGGACAGGGGGTAGGAGAACTGAAGCTTTCTTT.

The V gene is TRBV2, the J gene TRBJ1-2; D not certain. Trimming stripped 5 bases from V and 0 bases from J, with 13 bases between. This CDR3 spans 15 amino acids. Germline V gene sequence: CDR1 SNHLY, CDR2 FYNNEI. This CDR3 is CASSPERVTNYGYTF. CDR3 bases: TGTGCCAGCAGTCCAGAGAGGGTCACTAACTATGGCTACACCTTC.

The chain is built from TRBV4-2 and TRBJ2-2; 15 nucleotides agree with TRBD2. With 0 bases clipped from V and 7 bases from J, the junction kept 6 bases outside the gene matches. Germline V gives CDR1 LGHNA, CDR2 YNFKEQ. The CDR3 extends over 18 amino acids. Here the CDR3 reads CASSQDGTSGRKGGELFF. The DNA of the CDR3 is TGTGCCAGCAGCCAAGATGGGACTAGCGGGAGGAAGGGCGGGGAGCTGTTTTTT.

CDR3 coding DNA: TGCGCCAGCAGCGCGAATGAGGACACTGAAGCTTTCTTT. This translates into CASSANEDTEAFF. The J gene is TRBJ1-1, the V gene TRBV5-1, with D uncertain. V was shortened by 4 bases and J by 3 bases, with 10 bases between the two germline ends. The CDR3 is 13 residues long. The germline CDR1 and CDR2 sequences are SGHRS and YFSETQ.

The rearrangement links TRBV27 to TRBJ2-7; TRBD1 might be the D (6 bases). This CDR3 has 15 amino acids. V shed 5 bases and J shed 3 bases, with 17 bases lying between them. Germline V gene sequence: CDR1 MNHEY, CDR2 SMNVEV (reference sequence). This CDR3 is CASSPPPGTNYEQYF. Here the CDR3 DNA reads TGTGCCAGCAGTCCCCCTCCCGGGACAAACTACGAGCAGTACTTC.

The rearrangement links TRBV3-1 (or the pseudogene TRBV3-2) to TRBJ2-2, with 8 bases aligning to TRBD2. The CDR3 sequence is 15 residues long. Germline loops: CDR1 LGHDT, CDR2 YNNKEL (reference sequence). The J segment lost 0 bases and the V segment lost 4 bases, leaving 1 base of the junction unmatched. The CDR3 sequence is CASSRGGPNTGELFF. The DNA for the CDR3 is TGTGCCAGCAGCCGCGGGGGGCCGAACACCGGGGAGCTGTTTTTT.

This sequence joins TRBV5-5 and TRBJ2-7; a weak D match, TRBD1 (5 bases). Trimming took off 1 base at V and 2 bases at J, with 13 bases between the two ends. The CDR3 covers 15 residues. Germline V gene lookup returns CDR1 SGHKS and CDR2 YYEKEE (reference sequence). The CDR3 DNA is TGTGCCAGCAGCTTGATTACAGGCAGGACCTACGAGCAGTACTTC. The encoded protein is CASSLITGRTYEQYF.

The rearrangement uses TRBV14 and TRBJ1-1, with a weak D call TRBD1 (6 bases). Trimming removed 4 bases at V and 5 bases at J, with 14 bases between. This CDR3 has 14 amino acids. From germline, CDR1 is SGHDN and CDR2 FVKESK. In DNA, the CDR3 is TGTGCCAGCAGCCGCCGGGACACGAGGACTGAAGCTTTCTTT. Amino acid sequence: CASSRRDTRTEAFF.

V gene TRBV27 combines with J gene TRBJ2-1; possible D gene TRBD2, 6 bases. Germline CDR1 reads MNHEY; CDR2 reads SMNVEV (reference sequence). CDR3 length equals 15 residues. V was trimmed by 5 bases and J by 6 bases, leaving 17 bases between them. As DNA, the CDR3 is TGTGCCAGCAGTCATCCTTTGACTAGTCTCAATGAGCAGTTCTTC. It specifies CASSHPLTSLNEQFF.